These T cell receptor beta chains were read from a single sample in a study of CD8 T cells in ankylosing spondylitis. TCRdb processed the 5' RACE reads anew with MiXCR; each CDR3 protein has one entry. The data hold hundreds of thousands of distinct CDR3 sequences, with around 11% observed a single time. Sequenced sample: blood, either unsorted or a sorted T cell fraction (not recorded which). The source of these receptors is a male donor with ankylosing spondylitis. The CDR3 runs from the conserved cysteine through the conserved F or W. A D gene is named only where the DNA matches it firmly. Clone size is not always given. Where it is, it says once, few, many or a class for expanded clones.

CDR3: CASSGLRGGGQPQHF
DNA: TGTGCCAGCAGTGGACTTCGGGGCGGAGGGCAGCCCCAGCATTTT
V: TRBV6-1
D: -
J: TRBJ1-5
size: few

CDR3: CASRQRQGLQPQHF
DNA: TGTGCCAGCAGACAAAGACAGGGCTTGCAGCCCCAGCATTTT
V: TRBV6-1
D: TRBD1
J: TRBJ1-5
size: -

CDR3: CASSLIPRGEQFF
DNA: TGCGCCAGCAGCTTGATTCCTAGGGGAGAGCAGTTCTTC
V: TRBV5-1
D: -
J: TRBJ2-1
size: few

CDR3: CATSRGGNSNQPQHF
DNA: TGTGCCACCAGCAGAGGCGGTAATAGCAATCAGCCCCAGCATTTT
V: TRBV15
D: -
J: TRBJ1-5
size: many

CDR3: CASSSHPGRTRETQYF
DNA: TGTGCCAGCAGTTCTCACCCGGGACGGACCCGGGAGACCCAGTACTTC
V: TRBV6-2/TRBV6-3
D: -
J: TRBJ2-5
size: -

CDR3: CATSRGSGRIYEQYF
DNA: TGTGCCACCAGCAGAGGTAGCGGGAGGATCTACGAGCAGTACTTC
V: TRBV15
D: TRBD2
J: TRBJ2-7
size: -

CDR3: CASSSTSAQPQHF
DNA: TGTGCCAGCAGCTCTACCTCCGCTCAGCCCCAGCATTTT
V: TRBV7-2
D: -
J: TRBJ1-5
size: few

CDR3: CASSRGTGYTF
DNA: TGTGCCAGCAGTCGTGGCACAGGCTACACCTTC
V: TRBV6-5
D: -
J: TRBJ1-2
size: many

CDR3: CASAQGPSQPQHF
DNA: TGTGCCAGCGCCCAGGGGCCGAGTCAGCCCCAGCATTTT
V: TRBV6-2/TRBV6-3
D: -
J: TRBJ1-5
size: few

CDR3: CASSLDSSGSYEQYF
DNA: TGTGCCAGCAGCTTAGATTCTAGCGGGAGTTACGAGCAGTACTTC
V: TRBV7-2
D: TRBD2
J: TRBJ2-7
size: many

CDR3: CASTRDITGKNTEAFF
DNA: TGTGCCAGCACCCGGGACATAACGGGGAAAAACACTGAAGCTTTCTTT
V: TRBV6-1
D: -
J: TRBJ1-1
size: few

CDR3: CASSALGGSTDTQYF
DNA: TGTGCCAGCAGCGCACTAGGTGGGAGCACAGATACGCAGTATTTT
V: TRBV27
D: -
J: TRBJ2-3
size: few

CDR3: CASSLRSNTGELFF
DNA: TGCGCCAGCAGCTTGAGATCTAACACCGGGGAGCTGTTTTTT
V: TRBV5-1
D: -
J: TRBJ2-2
size: few

CDR3: CASSLVSGHIQYF
DNA: TGTGCCAGCAGCTTGGTTTCGGGGCACATTCAGTACTTC
V: TRBV5-6
D: -
J: TRBJ2-4
size: few

CDR3: CASSPLAKSNYGYTF
DNA: TGCGCCAGCAGCCCCTTGGCGAAAAGTAACTATGGCTACACCTTC
V: TRBV4-3
D: -
J: TRBJ1-2
size: -

CDR3: CASSRGGMETQYF
DNA: TGTGCCAGCAGCAGGGGGGGCATGGAGACCCAGTACTTC
V: TRBV7-9
D: -
J: TRBJ2-5
size: -

CDR3: CSARGDAGQETQYF
DNA: TGCAGTGCTAGAGGGGACGCCGGCCAAGAGACCCAGTACTTC
V: TRBV20-1
D: -
J: TRBJ2-5
size: many

CDR3: CSARVYIRQTQYF
DNA: TGCAGTGCTAGAGTTTATATTAGGCAGACCCAGTACTTC
V: TRBV20-1
D: -
J: TRBJ2-5
size: few

CDR3: CASSSFRLAGSYEQYF
DNA: TGTGCCAGCAGCTCTTTCAGACTAGCGGGATCATACGAGCAGTACTTC
V: TRBV7-9
D: TRBD2
J: TRBJ2-7
size: -

CDR3: CSVAPGGTGELFF
DNA: TGCAGCGTGGCTCCCGGGGGGACCGGGGAGCTGTTTTTT
V: TRBV29-1
D: TRBD2
J: TRBJ2-2
size: many

CDR3: CSAREETGVWQPQHF
DNA: TGCAGTGCTAGAGAAGAGACAGGGGTATGGCAGCCCCAGCATTTT
V: TRBV20-1
D: TRBD1
J: TRBJ1-5
size: few

CDR3: CASSSRTGRFSNQPQHF
DNA: TGTGCCAGCAGCTCGAGAACGGGGAGGTTTAGCAATCAGCCCCAGCATTTT
V: TRBV12-3/TRBV12-4
D: -
J: TRBJ1-5
size: many

CDR3: CSARTQGAGETQYF
DNA: TGCAGTGCTAGGACCCAGGGGGCTGGGGAGACCCAGTACTTC
V: TRBV20-1
D: TRBD1
J: TRBJ2-5
size: -

CDR3: CASSDGRRKDPETQYF
DNA: TGTGCCAGCTCTGATGGGAGGCGAAAGGACCCAGAGACCCAGTACTTC
V: TRBV18
D: -
J: TRBJ2-5
size: few

CDR3: CASSLGPNSYNEQFF
DNA: TGTGCCAGCAGCTTAGGCCCCAACTCCTACAATGAGCAGTTCTTC
V: TRBV7-2
D: -
J: TRBJ2-1
size: many

CDR3: CASSRTRHSGANVLTF
DNA: TGCGCCAGCAGCCGTACACGGCACTCAGGGGCCAACGTCCTGACTTTC
V: TRBV5-1
D: -
J: TRBJ2-6
size: once

CDR3: CASSRTGNRAFF
DNA: TGTGCCAGCAGTCGGACAGGGAATCGGGCTTTCTTT
V: TRBV27
D: TRBD1
J: TRBJ1-1
size: -

CDR3: CSAIIRGVTEAFF
DNA: TGCAGTGCGATAATCAGGGGAGTAACTGAAGCTTTCTTT
V: TRBV20-1
D: -
J: TRBJ1-1
size: few

CDR3: CSASGVQGSTDTQYF
DNA: TGCAGTGCTAGTGGGGTACAGGGATCGACAGATACGCAGTATTTT
V: TRBV20-1
D: -
J: TRBJ2-3
size: -

CDR3: CSASETSGESTDTQYF
DNA: TGCAGTGCTAGCGAAACTAGCGGGGAATCCACAGATACGCAGTATTTT
V: TRBV20-1
D: TRBD2
J: TRBJ2-3
size: -

CDR3: CASSPLTGTRGYEQYF
DNA: TGTGCCAGCTCACCACTTACCGGGACTAGGGGGTACGAGCAGTACTTC
V: TRBV18
D: TRBD2
J: TRBJ2-7
size: -

CDR3: CASSYGRSPLHF
DNA: TGTGCCAGCAGTTACGGGAGGTCACCCCTCCACTTT
V: TRBV12-3/TRBV12-4
D: -
J: TRBJ1-6
size: few

CDR3: CASSNRHTSGRVWEADTQYF
DNA: TGTGCCAGCAGCAACAGACATACTAGCGGGAGAGTTTGGGAAGCAGATACGCAGTATTTT
V: TRBV21-1
D: -
J: TRBJ2-3
size: many

CDR3: CASSIEGTDTQYF
DNA: TGTGCCAGTAGTATAGAAGGCACAGATACGCAGTATTTT
V: TRBV19
D: -
J: TRBJ2-3
size: -

CDR3: CSARKAGGDSPLHF
DNA: TGCAGTGCTAGAAAGGCAGGGGGCGATTCACCCCTCCACTTT
V: TRBV20-1
D: TRBD1
J: TRBJ1-6
size: -

CDR3: CASSLRTENSPLHF
DNA: TGTGCCAGCAGCCTCAGGACAGAGAATTCACCCCTCCACTTT
V: TRBV7-9
D: -
J: TRBJ1-6
size: few

CDR3: CATSRWRASGSTNEQFF
DNA: TGTGCCACCAGCAGATGGAGGGCTAGCGGAAGTACGAATGAGCAGTTCTTC
V: TRBV15
D: TRBD2
J: TRBJ2-1
size: -

CDR3: CASSRAGGRGETQYF
DNA: TGCGCCAGCAGCCGGGCCGGGGGGCGTGGAGAGACCCAGTACTTC
V: TRBV5-1
D: -
J: TRBJ2-5
size: many

CDR3: CAGTSGDNEQFF
DNA: TGTGCAGGGACTAGCGGCGACAATGAGCAGTTCTTC
V: TRBV6-6
D: TRBD2
J: TRBJ2-1
size: few

CDR3: CASSQADLSRQGIQYF
DNA: TGTGCCAGCAGCCAAGCGGACCTATCCCGCCAAGGCATTCAGTACTTC
V: TRBV4-2
D: -
J: TRBJ2-4
size: few

CDR3: CASRGARNTGELFF
DNA: TGTGCCAGCAGGGGGGCGCGTAACACCGGGGAGCTGTTTTTT
V: TRBV6-2/TRBV6-3
D: -
J: TRBJ2-2
size: few

CDR3: CSVQGGADTQYF
DNA: TGCAGCGTCCAGGGCGGGGCAGATACGCAGTATTTT
V: TRBV29-1
D: -
J: TRBJ2-3
size: many

CDR3: CATSTGGALLTQYF
DNA: TGTGCCACCTCGACGGGGGGCGCATTATTGACCCAGTACTTC
V: TRBV15
D: -
J: TRBJ2-5
size: few

CDR3: CASRGDRGDTQYF
DNA: TGTGCCAGCAGGGGGGACAGGGGAGATACGCAGTATTTT
V: TRBV25-1
D: TRBD1
J: TRBJ2-3
size: few